This T cell receptor (beta chain) was identified during a study of T cells in Graves' hyperthyroidism and ophthalmopathy (dated by TCRdb to about 2019). Looking at the study overall: Peripheral blood samples were taken at the time of initial diagnosis, prior to any treatment. To identify TCR V-J signatures that set the groups apart, the researchers used a discovery cohort of about a hundred patients, made up of roughly 45 with Graves' ophthalmopathy and some 56 with stable Graves' hyperthyroidism. Prospective prediction of ophthalmopathy was tested in an independent validation cohort of about 19 hyperthyroidism patients and 15 to 17 patients who later progressed to ophthalmopathy. For training and testing, the approximately 97 patients in the discovery cohort were randomly divided in a 7:3 ratio. In addition, the study compared T-cell repertoires in thyroid tissue and in blood from five or six Graves' hyperthyroidism patients. After sampling, hyperthyroidism patients received methimazole starting at 30 mg daily, and ophthalmopathy patients received high-dose intravenous methylprednisolone. According to the paper, TCR Vbeta CDR3 sequencing was carried out on 135 peripheral blood samples, which came from under 50 ophthalmopathy, approximately 78 hyperthyroidism and 17 progressor patients. General conclusions and limits of the study: Sample size was not statistically predetermined, and investigators were not blinded to group allocation. In validation, the model predicted progression to ophthalmopathy a median of approximately 6.3 months before onset, with over 60% sensitivity and nearly 75% specificity. A 13 V-J signature model separated ophthalmopathy from stable hyperthyroidism, with approximately 86% sensitivity and 81.08% specificity in cross-validation and 80%/75% in testing. Most expanded thyroid clonotypes (frequency above 0.001) were also detected in blood, suggesting blood repertoires may reflect thyroid immune responses.

The TCR beta CDR3 regions were amplified from the RNA transcripts. A first-round RT-PCR of the TCR CDR3 used the HTBI primer set with the Qiagen OneStep RT-PCR kit. Libraries were constructed in a second round of multiplex PCR, after which size selection and purification were carried out. Libraries were sequenced paired-end with 100 bp reads on an Illumina HiSeq2000. Concerning the study's data processing: SOAPnuke was used to process the raw data, with reads discarded if the reads contained adapters or uncalled bases, had a mean Phred below 15, or lacked an exact constant-primer or identifier match. High-quality paired reads were merged with COPE v1.2.5, and unique nucleotide sequences were defined as clonotypes. MiTCR v1.1 was used to align clonotypes to the IMGT TRBV, TRBD and TRBJ reference segments. Only V-J combinations with frequency above 0.0001, covering 99% to 99.2% of repertoires, were analysed. A TCS score was defined as the ratio of F50 (clonal expansion) to E x V (chaos), with BLOSUM62-based TCRdist applied between CDR3 peptides within each V-J. Welch's t-statistics and random forest reduced some 510 V-J features to 13, which were used in a naive Bayes classifier (R e1071). The Morisita-Horn index was used to measure how similar the thyroid and blood repertoires were. The raw public reads went through TCRdb reprocessing: fastp at Q25, MiXCR clone calling, in-frame beta chains kept. Records with the same CDR3 protein are collapsed into one entry carrying the most frequent genes and DNA. The authors' filters were not applied to this entry. For this sample the table gives hundreds of thousands of distinct CDR3 sequences, of which more than 30% were detected only once. The top ten clones comprise 7.5% to 9.5% of the sample.

Stable Graves' hyperthyroidism was defined as the absence of progression to ophthalmopathy over 18 months of follow-up. The hyperthyroidism patients were between 18 and 65 years old and newly diagnosed, with a disease duration of less than 2 months. Exclusion was applied to patients with uncontrolled infections, other autoimmune diseases, pregnancy or lactation. Diagnoses were based on clinical symptoms, serum thyroxine and TRAb, thyroid ultrasound and orbital computed tomography. PBMCs were separated from roughly 9.6 ml of fresh peripheral blood using Ficoll-Paque density gradient centrifugation. Total RNA was extracted using Trizol reagent, and RNA quality was assessed on an Agilent 2100 Bioanalyzer. Including cysteine and phenylalanine, the CDR3 has 14 amino acids. Just the 42-base CDR3 DNA is kept, in frame starting at base 1. Trimming removed 6 bases from V and 7 bases from J; the gene matches leave 10 bases unexplained. For CDR1 and CDR2, the germline V gene (reference sequence) lists SEHNR and FQNEAQ.

A remark on this clonotype: Its antigen is still unknown. Base quality data are lacking; no much larger clone is found one base away.

This receptor was taken from a young man with Graves' hyperthyroidism. The chain joins TRBV7-9 to TRBJ2-7; 9 of the junction bases match TRBD1. Sequenced material: blood. In nucleotide form, the sequence is TGTGCCAGCAGACCTGCACAGGGGGCAAGAGAGCAGTACTTC. Its amino acids are CASRPAQGAREQYF.